This T cell receptor (beta chain) was captured in a study of cytomegalovirus exposure and HLA in healthy donors. Looking at the study overall: Prior work identified under 130 million unique TCR beta sequences in around 170 million T cells.

The PCR employed 60 Vbeta primers together with 13 Jbeta primers. Profiling relied on immunoSEQ multiplex PCR, and the TCRdb table lists in-frame clones only, not all of them. Here the sample spans tens of thousands of clones, roughly 84% being singletons. Germline V gene data show CDR1 as LGHNA and CDR2 as YSLEER. The CDR3 runs 16 residues. Trimming shortened V by 0 bases and J by 1 base, and 10 bases separated the two germline ends. Study-wide results and limits: Later, an analysis found that common viral pathogens appeared to be linked with several of the most significant clusters. Many donors shared some public TCRs, even though most TCR sequences were rare. In a later analysis, V- and J-gene trimming of beta chains associated with a DCLRE1C missense variant, replicated independently.

Worth noting for this clone: Its specificity is unknown.

The TCR comes from a woman in her late teens or twenties in good health and CMV-seronegative. This rearrangement joins TRBV4-3 to TRBJ1-3; possible D gene TRBD1, 5 bases. Specimen: PBMCs. The DNA for the CDR3 is TGCGCCAGCAGCCAAGATCGGGGGTGGTCTGGAAACACCATATATTTT. This codes for CASSQDRGWSGNTIYF.